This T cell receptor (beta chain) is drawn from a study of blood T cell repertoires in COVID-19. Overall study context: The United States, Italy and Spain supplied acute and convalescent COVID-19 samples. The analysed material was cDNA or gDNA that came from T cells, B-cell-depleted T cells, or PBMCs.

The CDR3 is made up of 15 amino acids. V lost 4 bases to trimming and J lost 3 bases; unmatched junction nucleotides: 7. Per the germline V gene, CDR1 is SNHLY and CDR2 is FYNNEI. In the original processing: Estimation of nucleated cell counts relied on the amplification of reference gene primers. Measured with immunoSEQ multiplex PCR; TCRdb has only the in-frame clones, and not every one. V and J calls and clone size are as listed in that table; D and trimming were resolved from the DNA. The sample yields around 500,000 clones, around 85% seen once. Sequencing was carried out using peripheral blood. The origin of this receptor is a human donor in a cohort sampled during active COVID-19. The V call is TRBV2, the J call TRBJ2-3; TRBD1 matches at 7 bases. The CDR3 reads CASSAHRGGTDTQYF. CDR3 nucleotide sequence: TGTGCCAGCAGTGCCCACAGGGGCGGGACAGATACGCAGTATTTT.